The 22 T cell receptor beta chains in this list originate from one sample, sequenced in a study of blood T cell repertoires in COVID-19. Profiling relied on immunoSEQ multiplex PCR, and the TCRdb table lists in-frame clones only, not all of them. This sample yields fewer than 350,000 clones, of which about nine tenths are seen a single time; about 3.9% belongs to the top ten. The sample was peripheral blood. These receptors all come from a woman in her sixties or seventies with COVID-19, enrolled during active disease.

The V and J genes are TRBV7-6 and TRBJ1-3, with D possibly being TRBD1 (5 bases). Germline V gene data show CDR1 as SGHVS and CDR2 as FNYEAQ. V was trimmed by 4 bases and J by 0 bases, leaving 16 bases between them. CDR3 size: 17 residues. The CDR3 here is CASSSSLTVISGNTIYF. The CDR3 DNA follows: TGTGCCAGCAGCTCTTCATTGACAGTCATCTCTGGAAACACCATATATTTT.

The J gene is TRBJ1-2, the V gene TRBV28; D is ambiguous. The V and J ends lost 3 bases and 4 bases respectively, with 9 bases between them. The germline gives CDR1 MDHEN, CDR2 SYDVKM. This CDR3 spans 13 amino acids. The CDR3 loop is CASSFRGGYGYTF. In nucleotides, the CDR3 is TGTGCCAGCAGTTTTCGGGGTGGCTATGGCTACACCTTC.

The V call is TRBV4-2, the J call TRBJ1-6; D is unresolved. This CDR3 comprises 15 residues. V lost 6 bases, J lost 10 bases, and 19 bases lay in between. The germline gives CDR1 LGHNA, CDR2 YNFKEQ. The CDR3 DNA follows: TGTGCCAGCAGTCTCGAGTCCGGGGAAAGCTCACCCCTCCACTTT. This translates into CASSLESGESSPLHF.

V usage is TRBV9 and J usage is TRBJ1-6, with TRBD1 identical over 7 bases. This CDR3 has 15 residues. Unmatched junction bases numbered 4, after V lost 0 bases and J lost 7 bases. Germline loops: CDR1 SGDLS, CDR2 YYNGEE. CDR3 region: CASSVEGAPNSPLHF. Written as DNA, the CDR3 is TGTGCCAGCAGCGTAGAGGGGGCTCCCAATTCACCCCTCCACTTT.

The chain couples TRBV19 to TRBJ2-7, with 7 positions matching TRBD2. The CDR3 has 14 amino acids. V lost 0 bases, J lost 6 bases, and 5 bases stayed unmatched. Per germline, CDR1 LNHDA and CDR2 SQIVND (reference sequence). The CDR3 DNA sequence: TGTGCCAGTAGTATAGAACTAGCGAGAAGCGAGCAGTACTTC. Protein: CASSIELARSEQYF.

This clone was recorded only once. In DNA form, the CDR3 reads TGTGCCAGCACCTCTTTACAGGGCCCCTATGGCTACACCTTC. Protein sequence: CASTSLQGPYGYTF. The V call is TRBV2, the J call TRBJ1-2, with D possibly matching TRBD1 (6 bases). CDR3 length equals 14 residues. Trimming took 7 bases from V and 4 from J, leaving 16 bases between them. The V gene's germline CDR1 is SNHLY and CDR2 FYNNEI.

Worth noting for this clone: The sample contains more than one DNA sequence encoding this CDR3. The chain employs TRBV3-1 (or the pseudogene TRBV3-2) and TRBJ1-2; D call uncertain. The CDR3 is made up of 14 amino acids. Germline V gene data show CDR1 as LGHDT and CDR2 as YNNKEL (reference sequence). Trimming removed 2 bases at V and 5 bases at J, with 12 bases between. The CDR3 protein is CASSQRTAVYGYTF. Here the CDR3 DNA reads TGTGCCAGCAGCCAACGGACTGCAGTTTATGGCTACACCTTC.

This clone came up a few times. The chain joins TRBV10-2 to TRBJ1-2; 7 bases agree with TRBD1. The CDR3 covers 14 residues. Trimming took 6 bases from V and 0 from J; bases not matched to a gene: 4. In germline, CDR1 is WSHSY, CDR2 SAAADI. The CDR3 DNA reads as TGCGCCAGCAGCGAGACAGGGACTAACTATGGCTACACCTTC. It translates to CASSETGTNYGYTF.

This clone was counted between two and nine times. The chain joins TRBV2 to TRBJ2-7, with D perhaps TRBD1 (5 bases). This CDR3 is 13 amino acids long. CDR1 is SNHLY, CDR2 FYNNEI, per germline. Deletions cut 6 bases from V and 6 bases from J, with 15 bases between. CDR3 coding DNA: TGTGCCAGCAGGCGTCAGGGATTCGCCGAGCAGTACTTC. It is translated as CASRRQGFAEQYF.

The chain has TRBV4-2 and TRBJ1-3, with 8 bases aligning to TRBD1. The CDR3 is 18 residues long. Germline lookup yields CDR1 LGHNA and CDR2 YNFKEQ. V shed 0 bases, J shed 4 bases, and the junction held 11 bases outside the gene matches. The CDR3 nucleotides are TGTGCCAGCAGCCAAGAGGGTTGGCAGGGGGCTCGGGGAAACACCATATATTTT. This sequence encodes CASSQEGWQGARGNTIYF.

This clone was seen a single time. V gene TRBV7-9 combines with J gene TRBJ2-5; 7 nucleotides align to TRBD1. CDR3 length: 13 residues. The germline CDR1 and CDR2 sequences are SEHNR and FQNEAQ (reference sequence). V trimming: 5 bases; J trimming: 1 base; junction bases outside the gene matches: 1. The CDR3 sequence: CASSRDSQETQYF. The CDR3 nucleotides are TGTGCCAGCAGCCGGGACAGCCAAGAGACCCAGTACTTC. Based on the CDR3 plus reference TRBV7-9 and TRBJ2-5, the full variable domain is DTGVSQNPRHKITKRGQNVTFRCDPISEHNRLYWYRQTLGQGPEFLTYFQNEAQLEKSRLLSDRFSAERPKGSFSTLEIQRTEQGDSAMYLCASSRDSQETQYFGPGTRLLVL.

The genes are TRBV5-4 and TRBJ2-7; 12 bases fit TRBD1. The V segment lost 4 bases and the J segment 6 bases; nucleotides outside the gene matches: 5. Germline values: CDR1 SGHNT, CDR2 YYREEE (reference sequence). This CDR3 is 14 amino acids long. The CDR3 here is CASSSRDRGLEQYF. CDR3 sequence (DNA): TGTGCCAGCAGCAGCCGGGACAGGGGGCTCGAGCAGTACTTC. The variable domain in full, completed from reference TRBV5-4 and TRBJ2-7, reads ETGVTQSPTHLIKTRGQQVTLRCSSQSGHNTVSWYQQALGQGPQFIFQYYREEENGRGNFPPRFSGLQFPNYSSELNVNALELDDSALYLCASSSRDRGLEQYFGPGTRLTVT.

The chain joins TRBV5-1 to TRBJ2-1, with TRBD2 matching over 8 bases. The CDR3 has 16 amino acids. V was pared by 0 bases and J by 4 bases, with 6 bases of the junction left unmatched. Germline V gene lookup returns CDR1 SGHRS and CDR2 YFSETQ. CDR3 bases: TGCGCCAGCAGCTTGGGTATGGCGGGGGGTTACAATGAGCAGTTCTTC. It is translated as CASSLGMAGGYNEQFF.

The rearrangement uses TRBV27 and TRBJ1-2; D is unresolved. The CDR3 covers 13 residues. The V end lost 6 bases, the J end lost 4 bases, and 12 bases lay between the germline ends. Germline V lookup: CDR1 MNHEY, CDR2 SMNVEV (reference sequence). The CDR3 DNA is TGTGCCAGCAGCTCTAAGTTGCGCTATGGCTACACCTTC. Encoded protein: CASSSKLRYGYTF.

The CDR3 DNA is TGTGCCACCGACGGGCCTAGCGGGGGTGGGGGGACCCAGTACTTC. It codes for CATDGPSGGGGTQYF. J is TRBJ2-5 and V is TRBV28; 10 nucleotides match TRBD2. V trimming: 10 bases; J trimming: 7 bases; junction bases outside the gene matches: 15. Germline values: CDR1 MDHEN, CDR2 SYDVKM. CDR3 length equals 15 residues.

This clone has just one count. Other DNA sequences from this sample encode an identical CDR3 as well. The rearrangement uses TRBV4-1 and TRBJ2-7; 8 positions agree with TRBD1. The CDR3 totals 15 residues. Germline loops: CDR1 MGHRA, CDR2 YSYEKL. V was pared by 1 base and J by 4 bases, with 6 bases of the junction left unmatched. The CDR3 loop is CASSQGQGRGYEQYF. CDR3 nucleotide sequence: TGCGCCAGCAGCCAAGGACAGGGGAGAGGGTACGAGCAGTACTTC.

This chain joins TRBV6-5 and TRBJ1-5; 7 nucleotides line up with TRBD1. Trimming removed 5 bases from V and 4 bases from J; junction bases left unmatched: 5. CDR3 size: 14 residues. Germline CDR1 and CDR2: MNHEY and SVGAGI. DNA for the CDR3: TGTGCCAGCAGTCGCGGGACAGATAATCAGCCCCAGCATTTT. The encoded protein is CASSRGTDNQPQHF.

The rearrangement links TRBV12-3 or TRBV12-4 to TRBJ1-2; D is ambiguous. The germline V and J ends were trimmed by 5 bases and 2 bases, with 9 bases remaining between them. This CDR3 comprises 13 residues. Here the CDR3 reads CASSLQKNYGYTF. CDR3 DNA: TGTGCCAGCAGTCTACAGAAAAACTATGGCTACACCTTC.

DNA for the CDR3: TGTGCCACCAGAGGACAGGGGGGAAATCAGCCCCAGCATTTT. Amino acids: CATRGQGGNQPQHF. V is TRBV24-1 and J is TRBJ1-5; 10 bases line up with TRBD1. The CDR3 extends over 14 amino acids. After removal of 7 bases from V and 4 bases from J, the junction contained 3 bases not matched to a gene. The germline V gene encodes CDR1 KGHDR and CDR2 SFDVKD.

This clone was seen only once. This sample also contains other DNA sequences that code for the same CDR3. The rearrangement links TRBV3-1 (or the pseudogene TRBV3-2) to TRBJ1-1; D is uncertain. Per the germline V gene, CDR1 is LGHDT and CDR2 is YNNKEL (reference sequence). Trimming took 1 base from V and 0 from J, leaving 9 bases between them. This CDR3 is 15 amino acids long. The CDR3 sequence: CASSQGAGMNTEAFF. The DNA of the CDR3 is TGTGCCAGCAGCCAAGGGGCGGGGATGAACACTGAAGCTTTCTTT.

This chain joins TRBV9 and TRBJ1-4; D is unresolved. Germline CDR1 is SGDLS and CDR2 is YYNGEE. The V end lost 4 bases, the J end lost 0 bases, and 16 bases lay between the germline ends. This CDR3 region has 17 residues. Here the CDR3 reads CASSPSGLWATNEKLFF. CDR3 nucleotide sequence: TGTGCCAGCAGCCCTTCAGGACTCTGGGCAACTAATGAAAAACTGTTTTTT.

J is TRBJ1-5 and V is TRBV2, with D possibly TRBD1 on 6 matching bases. This CDR3 comprises 11 residues. Looked up from germline, CDR1 is SNHLY and CDR2 is FYNNEI. Trimming took 6 bases from V and 10 from J, leaving 10 bases between them. The CDR3 region has the DNA TGTGCCAGCAGCGAGACAGGTCCCCAGCATTTT. It codes for CASSETGPQHF.